The entry below describes one TCR beta chain. Its target is not known. This sample was included in a study of cytomegalovirus exposure and HLA in healthy donors. General observations from the study: Immune exposure was documented only through CMV serostatus.

With 60 Vbeta and 13 Jbeta primers, the PCR was carried out. Measured with immunoSEQ multiplex PCR; TCRdb has only the in-frame clones, and not every one. The data show 120,000 or so clones, roughly three quarters seen once. Specimen: PBMCs. This TCR came from a man between 25 and 39 years old in good health and CMV-seropositive.

CDR3 sequence reads: CASSQETGYTYEQYF. CDR3 coding DNA: TGTGCCAGCAGCCAAGAAACAGGATACACCTACGAGCAGTACTTC. The V and J genes are TRBV4-2 and TRBJ2-7; D may be TRBD1 (5 bases). V was clipped by 0 bases and J by 2 bases, with 11 bases between them. Germline-derived CDR1 and CDR2 are LGHNA and YNFKEQ. The CDR3 sequence is 15 residues long.